What follows describes a single T cell receptor beta chain. The PCR ran on 60 Vbeta and 13 Jbeta primers. Clones were read by immunoSEQ multiplex PCR, and TCRdb kept only the in-frame ones, dropping some. Of some 130,000 clones in the sample, around three quarters are singletons; the top ten hold 1%. This record comes from a study of cytomegalovirus exposure and HLA in healthy donors. This CDR3 has 13 residues. Trimming took 4 bases from V and 3 from J, leaving 9 bases between them. Germline CDR1 reads MNHEY; CDR2 reads SMNVEV (reference sequence). Sequenced input: PBMCs. This sequence was found in a middle-aged man in good health and CMV-seronegative. The rearrangement uses TRBV27 and TRBJ1-1; D may be TRBD1 (6 bases). CDR3 DNA sequence: TGTGCCAGCAGTTCCTGGACAGACACTGAAGCTTTCTTT. Protein: CASSSWTDTEAFF.